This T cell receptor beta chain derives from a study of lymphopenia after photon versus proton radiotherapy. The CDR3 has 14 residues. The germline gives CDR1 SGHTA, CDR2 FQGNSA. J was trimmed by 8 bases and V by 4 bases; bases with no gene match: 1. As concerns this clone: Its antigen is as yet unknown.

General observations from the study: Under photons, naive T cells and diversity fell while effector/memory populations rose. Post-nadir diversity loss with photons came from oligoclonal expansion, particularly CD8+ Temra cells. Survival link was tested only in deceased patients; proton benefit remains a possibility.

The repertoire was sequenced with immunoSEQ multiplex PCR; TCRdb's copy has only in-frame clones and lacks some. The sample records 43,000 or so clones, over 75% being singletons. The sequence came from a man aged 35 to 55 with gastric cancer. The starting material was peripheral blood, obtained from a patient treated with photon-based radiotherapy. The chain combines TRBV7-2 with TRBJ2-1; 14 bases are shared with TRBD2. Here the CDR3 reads CASSWTSGGHEQFF. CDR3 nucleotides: TGTGCCAGCAGCTGGACTAGCGGGGGGCATGAGCAGTTCTTC.